Listed below are T cell receptor beta chains from one sample, sequenced in a study of cytomegalovirus exposure and HLA in healthy donors. Only in-frame clones appear in the TCRdb table, and some are missing; sequencing was by immunoSEQ multiplex PCR. The data hold roughly 220,000 clones, with under 95% observed a single time. Sequencing used PBMCs. Source of these receptors: a woman in her late teens or twenties in good health and CMV-seronegative. Each CDR3 is given without its conserved first and last residue.

j_call: TRBJ1-1
v_call: TRBV15
cdr3_aa: ATSRDRVPEAF

j_call: TRBJ2-1
v_call: TRBV6-5
cdr3_aa: ASSRQGQQF

j_call: TRBJ1-2
v_call: TRBV10-3
cdr3_aa: AMRQGASANYGYT

j_call: TRBJ1-5
v_call: TRBV6-5
cdr3_aa: ASRPGVNLQPQH

j_call: TRBJ2-2
v_call: TRBV9
cdr3_aa: ASSVGGNPGELF

j_call: TRBJ2-1
v_call: TRBV27
cdr3_aa: ASSLAGVRNEQF

j_call: TRBJ2-3
v_call: TRBV19
cdr3_aa: ASSIGTDTDTQY

j_call: TRBJ1-1
v_call: TRBV29-1
cdr3_aa: SAVPGSRWGNTEAF

j_call: TRBJ1-2
v_call: TRBV2
cdr3_aa: ASSEAPGGGGYT

j_call: TRBJ2-5
v_call: TRBV2
cdr3_aa: ATTGTQVQETQY

j_call: TRBJ1-3
v_call: TRBV5-1
cdr3_aa: ASSLNRWESGNTIY

j_call: TRBJ2-7
v_call: TRBV18
cdr3_aa: ASSPEPSGRYEQY

j_call: TRBJ1-2
v_call: TRBV15
cdr3_aa: ATSRELDYGYT

j_call: TRBJ2-1
v_call: TRBV7-9
cdr3_aa: ASSLDGGSRNEQF

j_call: TRBJ2-1
v_call: TRBV7-3
cdr3_aa: ASSSTSGSGNEQF

j_call: TRBJ2-1
v_call: TRBV11-3
cdr3_aa: ASSSGRLAGAWEQF

j_call: TRBJ1-1
v_call: TRBV11-3
cdr3_aa: ASSPSRGSTEAF

j_call: TRBJ2-3
v_call: TRBV5-1
cdr3_aa: ASSSLAGGDTQY

j_call: TRBJ2-7
v_call: TRBV27
cdr3_aa: ASSPGNSYEQY

j_call: TRBJ2-2
v_call: TRBV6-4
cdr3_aa: ASSAHSGANTGELF

j_call: TRBJ1-2
v_call: TRBV9
cdr3_aa: ASSVEGGYGGYT

j_call: TRBJ2-7
v_call: TRBV10-3
cdr3_aa: AIRRGTSGAYEQY

j_call: TRBJ2-7
v_call: TRBV5-4
cdr3_aa: ASSRTGDELY

j_call: TRBJ2-7
v_call: TRBV6-1
cdr3_aa: ASSDSHSGEQY

j_call: TRBJ1-3
v_call: TRBV18
cdr3_aa: ASSPGQNGNTIY

j_call: TRBJ2-7
v_call: TRBV19
cdr3_aa: ASSIDFDRDYEQY

j_call: TRBJ2-1
v_call: TRBV5-5
cdr3_aa: ASSFQQGGSYNEQF

j_call: TRBJ2-3
v_call: TRBV5-1
cdr3_aa: ASSPRPGQGTDTQY

j_call: TRBJ1-2
v_call: TRBV6-5
cdr3_aa: ASSPRGVIHYGYT

j_call: TRBJ2-1
v_call: TRBV6-1
cdr3_aa: ASSPKLGEQF

j_call: TRBJ1-1
v_call: TRBV6-6
cdr3_aa: ASSYGSLSGAEAF